Listed below are T cell receptor beta chains from one sample, sequenced in a study of cytomegalovirus exposure and HLA in healthy donors. Repertoires were generated with immunoSEQ multiplex PCR, while TCRdb's copy carries only in-frame clones and drops some. The data contain more than 95,000 clones, about 84% of them seen just once; the ten biggest clones take up approximately 4%. The source material was PBMCs. The receptors come from a man younger than 35 in good health and CMV-seropositive. Each CDR3 is given with its conserved first and last residue. The order of the fields is clone size, V gene, J gene, D gene, CDR3 protein, CDR3 DNA. The D gene is left open where the match is weak. Size is stated for part of the rows, as once, few or many counts, or as a class when the clone is expanded.

.,TRBV5-6,TRBJ2-1,TRBD1,CASSRDRAYNEQFF,TGTGCCAGCAGCCGGGACAGGGCCTACAATGAGCAGTTCTTC
.,TRBV5-1,TRBJ1-3,.,CASSFQGGGSGNTIYF,TGCGCCAGCAGCTTCCAGGGTGGTGGCTCTGGAAACACCATATATTTT
.,TRBV6-5,TRBJ2-6,.,CASRKYRAGANVLTF,TGTGCCAGCAGAAAGTATAGGGCTGGGGCCAATGTCCTGACTTTC
.,TRBV5-5,TRBJ1-2,.,CASSLEVQGGGGYTF,TGTGCCAGCAGCTTGGAGGTACAGGGCGGCGGCGGCTACACCTTC
.,TRBV5-1,TRBJ2-3,.,CASSLARSRDTQYF,TGCGCCAGCAGCTTGGCTCGTAGCAGAGATACGCAGTATTTT
.,TRBV9,TRBJ1-5,TRBD1,CASSVDGQGNQPQHF,TGTGCCAGCAGCGTAGACGGACAGGGCAATCAGCCCCAGCATTTT
.,TRBV7-2,TRBJ1-5,.,CASSLRRNQPQHF,TGTGCCAGCAGCTTACGTCGCAATCAGCCCCAGCATTTT
.,TRBV18,TRBJ1-1,.,CASSRGVGNTEAFF,TGTGCCAGCTCACGAGGAGTGGGGAACACTGAAGCTTTCTTT
.,TRBV7-2,TRBJ2-5,TRBD2,CASSPGTSGTQETQYF,TGTGCCAGCAGCCCTGGGACTAGCGGGACGCAAGAGACCCAGTACTTC
.,TRBV30,TRBJ2-2,TRBD2,CAWRFATSGTWRELFF,TGTGCCTGGAGATTTGCGACTAGCGGGACCTGGAGGGAGCTGTTTTTT
.,TRBV5-1,TRBJ2-1,TRBD2,CASSSRLAGVNEQFF,TGCGCCAGCAGCAGCCGACTAGCGGGAGTCAATGAGCAGTTCTTC
.,TRBV19,TRBJ2-7,TRBD2,CASSPRRASGGTSYEQYF,TGTGCCAGTAGTCCCCGTCGGGCTAGCGGGGGTACCTCCTACGAGCAGTACTTC
.,TRBV5-5,TRBJ1-1,.,CASSYRDTPSSGEAFF,TGTGCCAGCAGTTACCGGGACACCCCTTCCTCGGGTGAAGCTTTCTTT
.,TRBV7-2,TRBJ2-7,TRBD2,CASSPSGRGYEQYF,TGTGCCAGCAGCCCTAGCGGGAGGGGGTACGAGCAGTACTTC
.,TRBV25-1,TRBJ2-7,TRBD2,CASSESVAGYYEQYF,TGTGCCAGCAGTGAATCGGTAGCGGGATACTACGAGCAGTACTTC
once,TRBV19,TRBJ1-5,.,CAIGQSNQPQHF,TGTGCCATTGGACAGAGCAATCAGCCCCAGCATTTT
.,TRBV6-4,TRBJ2-3,TRBD2,CASSVAGISDTQYF,TGTGCCAGCAGCGTAGCGGGGATCTCAGATACGCAGTATTTT
.,TRBV7-9,TRBJ1-5,TRBD1,CASSLGTGNPNQPQHF,TGTGCCAGCAGCCTCGGGACAGGAAATCCCAATCAGCCCCAGCATTTT
.,TRBV18,TRBJ1-5,TRBD1,CASSRGQGVDQPQHF,TGTGCCAGCTCACGCGGACAGGGGGTAGATCAGCCCCAGCATTTT
.,TRBV7-9,TRBJ1-6,.,CASSLAANSPLHF,TGTGCCAGCAGCTTAGCAGCCAATTCACCCCTCCACTTT
.,TRBV7-6,TRBJ2-6,.,CASSLQGGGNSGANVLTF,TGTGCCAGCAGCCTACAGGGTGGAGGAAACTCTGGGGCCAACGTCCTGACTTTC
.,TRBV6-5,TRBJ1-1,.,CASRWNTEAFF,TGTGCCAGCCGGTGGAACACTGAAGCTTTCTTT
.,TRBV2,TRBJ1-2,.,CASSDPDRPYGYTF,TGTGCCAGCAGTGACCCGGACAGACCCTATGGCTACACCTTC
.,TRBV29-1,TRBJ2-2,TRBD2,CSVGLAGGPYTGELFF,TGCAGCGTTGGACTAGCGGGAGGGCCGTACACCGGGGAGCTGTTTTTT